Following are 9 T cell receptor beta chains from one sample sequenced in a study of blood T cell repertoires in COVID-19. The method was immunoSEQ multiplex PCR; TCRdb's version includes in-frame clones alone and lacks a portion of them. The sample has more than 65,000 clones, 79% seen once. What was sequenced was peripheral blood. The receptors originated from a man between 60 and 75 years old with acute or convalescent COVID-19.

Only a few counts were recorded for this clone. The CDR3 DNA reads TGTGCCAGCAGCTTTTGGGGAGGGCACGAGCAGTACTTC. Amino acid sequence: CASSFWGGHEQYF. The chain couples TRBV7-2 to TRBJ2-7, with 7 positions matching TRBD2. The germline gives CDR1 SGHTA, CDR2 FQGNSA. CDR3 length: 13 amino acids. V shed 3 bases and J 5 bases; nucleotides not matched to a gene: 4.

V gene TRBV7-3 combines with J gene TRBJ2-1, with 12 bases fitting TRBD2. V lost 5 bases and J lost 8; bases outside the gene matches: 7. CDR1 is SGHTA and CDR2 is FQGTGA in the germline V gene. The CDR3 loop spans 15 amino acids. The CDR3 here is CASSAASGGAYEQFF. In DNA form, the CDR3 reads TGTGCCAGCAGCGCCGCTAGCGGGGGGGCCTATGAGCAGTTCTTC.

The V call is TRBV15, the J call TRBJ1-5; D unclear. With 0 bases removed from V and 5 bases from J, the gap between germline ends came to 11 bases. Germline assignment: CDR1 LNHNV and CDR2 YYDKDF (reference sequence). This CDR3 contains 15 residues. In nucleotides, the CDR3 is TGTGCCACCAGCAGAGAGGTAGGTGCGGATCAGCCCCAGCATTTT. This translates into CATSREVGADQPQHF.

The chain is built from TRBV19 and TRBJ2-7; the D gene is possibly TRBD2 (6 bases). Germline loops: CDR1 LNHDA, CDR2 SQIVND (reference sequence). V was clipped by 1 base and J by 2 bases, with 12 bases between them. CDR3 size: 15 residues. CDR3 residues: CASSIGGDGTYEQYF. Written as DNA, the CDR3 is TGTGCCAGTAGTATAGGGGGGGACGGTACCTACGAGCAGTACTTC.

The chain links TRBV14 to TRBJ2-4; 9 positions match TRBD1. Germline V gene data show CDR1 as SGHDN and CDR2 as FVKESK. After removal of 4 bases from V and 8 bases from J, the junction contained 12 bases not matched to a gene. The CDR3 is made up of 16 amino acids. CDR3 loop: CASSPVTGGLFHIQYF. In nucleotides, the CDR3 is TGTGCCAGCAGCCCAGTAACAGGGGGCTTGTTCCACATTCAGTACTTC.

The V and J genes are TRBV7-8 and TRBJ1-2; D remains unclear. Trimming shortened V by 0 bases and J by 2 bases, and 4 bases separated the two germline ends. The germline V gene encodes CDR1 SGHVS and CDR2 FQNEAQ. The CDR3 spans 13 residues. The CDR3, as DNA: TGTGCCAGCAGCTTAGCACAGAACTATGGCTACACCTTC. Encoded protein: CASSLAQNYGYTF.

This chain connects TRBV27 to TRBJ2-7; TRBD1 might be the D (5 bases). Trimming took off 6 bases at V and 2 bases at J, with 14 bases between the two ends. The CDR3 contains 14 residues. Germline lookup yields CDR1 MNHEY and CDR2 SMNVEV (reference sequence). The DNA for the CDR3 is TGTGCCAGCAGAAGACAGACGGGTACCTACGAGCAGTACTTC. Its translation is CASRRQTGTYEQYF.

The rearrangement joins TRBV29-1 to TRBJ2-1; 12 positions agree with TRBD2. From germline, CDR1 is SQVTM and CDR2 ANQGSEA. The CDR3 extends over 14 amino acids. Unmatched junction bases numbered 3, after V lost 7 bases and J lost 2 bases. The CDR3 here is CSARTSGAYNEQFF. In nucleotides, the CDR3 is TGCAGCGCAAGGACTAGCGGGGCCTACAATGAGCAGTTCTTC.

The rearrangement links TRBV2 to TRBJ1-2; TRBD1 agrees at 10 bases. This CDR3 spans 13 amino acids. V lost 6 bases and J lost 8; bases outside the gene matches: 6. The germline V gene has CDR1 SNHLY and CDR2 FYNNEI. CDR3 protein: CASSRQGAGGYTF. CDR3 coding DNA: TGTGCCAGCAGCCGACAGGGGGCAGGAGGCTACACCTTC.